The next 30 T cell receptor beta chains were all read from a single sample in a study of blood T cell repertoires in COVID-19. Sequencing was performed with immunoSEQ multiplex PCR; in TCRdb, only in-frame clones are kept and a portion is missing. The sample yields hundreds of thousands of clones, around nine tenths seen once. The sample taken for sequencing was PBMCs or T cells enriched from blood (not recorded which). The receptors derive from a woman aged 40 to 50 who had recovered from COVID-19.

This clone was seen once. This chain uses TRBV7-2 with TRBJ2-3, with TRBD2 identical over 9 bases. Per the germline V gene, CDR1 is SGHTA and CDR2 is FQGNSA. This CDR3 contains 17 residues. V shed 3 bases and J 3 bases; nucleotides not matched to a gene: 10. The CDR3 region is CASSFGGRAVRTDTQYF. CDR3 coding DNA: TGTGCCAGCAGCTTTGGCGGGAGGGCCGTTCGGACAGATACGCAGTATTTT.

The genes are TRBV25-1 and TRBJ1-1; D possibly corresponds to TRBD1 (5 bases). This CDR3 spans 12 amino acids. V dropped 2 bases and J dropped 10 bases, with 11 bases sitting between them. Germline V CDR1 and CDR2: MGHDK, SYGVNS. CDR3 loop: CASSEGGGRAFF. The CDR3 coding sequence is TGTGCCAGCAGTGAAGGCGGGGGTAGAGCTTTCTTT.

This clone was seen many times. V and J are TRBV4-2 and TRBJ2-3, with 7 bases identical to TRBD2. Per the germline V gene, CDR1 is LGHNA and CDR2 is YNFKEQ. This CDR3 is 15 amino acids long. Trimming at V came to 1 base and at J to 5 bases, leaving 6 bases not matched to a gene. The CDR3 region has the DNA TGTGCCAGCAGCCAAGTCCTGGGCGGGAGAGATACGCAGTATTTT. It encodes CASSQVLGGRDTQYF.

The genes are TRBV7-8 and TRBJ2-5, with 8 positions matching TRBD1. With 5 bases clipped from V and 5 bases from J, the junction kept 4 bases outside the gene matches. Per the germline V gene, CDR1 is SGHVS and CDR2 is FQNEAQ. This CDR3 is 13 amino acids long. CDR3 protein: CASSRDRTETQYF. In DNA form, the CDR3 reads TGTGCCAGCAGCCGGGACAGGACGGAGACCCAGTACTTC.

The chain couples TRBV6-5 to TRBJ2-7; 9 nucleotides line up with TRBD2. Germline assignment: CDR1 MNHEY and CDR2 SVGAGI. CDR3 length: 14 amino acids. The J segment lost 5 bases and the V segment lost 6 bases, leaving 8 bases of the junction unmatched. Here the CDR3 reads CASRGSGSFNEQYF. For the CDR3, the DNA is TGTGCCAGCAGGGGTAGCGGGAGCTTCAACGAGCAGTACTTC.

This clone was counted between two and nine times. The rearrangement uses TRBV7-6 and TRBJ2-2, with 8 bases fitting TRBD2. V dropped 3 bases and J dropped 8; count of bases not matched to a gene: 11. Germline CDR1 reads SGHVS; CDR2 reads FNYEAQ. This CDR3 comprises 16 residues. The CDR3 loop is CASSFLGREAAGELFF. As DNA, the CDR3 is TGTGCCAGCAGCTTCCTGGGGCGGGAGGCAGCGGGGGAGCTGTTTTTT.

V gene TRBV27 combines with J gene TRBJ2-5, with 9 positions matching TRBD2. The germline V gene has CDR1 MNHEY and CDR2 SMNVEV (reference sequence). The CDR3 spans 17 residues. The V and J ends lost 5 bases and 4 bases, in that order; junction bases with no gene match: 14. CDR3 in DNA: TGTGCCAGCAGTGCACCCCTGGTAGCGGGAGTAGTAGAGACCCAGTACTTC. It encodes CASSAPLVAGVVETQYF.

V gene TRBV29-1 combines with J gene TRBJ2-1, with TRBD2 matching 10 bases. The V gene's germline CDR1 is SQVTM and CDR2 ANQGSEA. The CDR3 runs 16 residues. The junction had 8 bases not matched to a gene; V was cut back by 5 bases and J by 1 base. The CDR3 here is CSVWVAGGRSYNEQFF. CDR3 nucleotide sequence: TGCAGCGTTTGGGTAGCGGGAGGTCGGTCCTACAATGAGCAGTTCTTC.

J is TRBJ2-7 and V is TRBV21-1; the table's D gene call, TRBD1, was not cross checked with the DNA. TRBV21-1 is tagged as a pseudogene. This CDR3 has 16 residues. The CDR3 loop reads CASSNQGEMESYEQYF. CDR3 coding DNA: TGTGCCAGCAGCAATCAGGGGGAGATGGAATCCTACGAGCAGTACTTC.

This chain connects TRBV3-1 (or the pseudogene TRBV3-2) to TRBJ2-3; 7 bases are a match to TRBD1. Germline CDR1 reads LGHDT; CDR2 reads YNNKEL (reference sequence). The ends lost 4 bases at V and 3 bases at J; junction bases unmatched: 16. The CDR3 contains 18 residues. Here the CDR3 reads CASSRGGFKGALTDTQYF. CDR3 nucleotides: TGTGCCAGCAGCCGTGGCGGATTTAAGGGGGCGCTTACAGATACGCAGTATTTT.

The chain carries TRBV5-1 and TRBJ2-2; 8 positions match TRBD2. This CDR3 is built from 15 residues. Germline loops: CDR1 SGHRS, CDR2 YFSETQ. The junction had 5 bases not matched to a gene; V was cut back by 5 bases and J by 2 bases. DNA of the CDR3: TGCGCCAGCAGACCCAGCGGGAGTAACACCGGGGAGCTGTTTTTT. It specifies CASRPSGSNTGELFF.

The CDR3 reads CASAVQGADGGYTF. The CDR3 nucleotides are TGTGCCAGCGCTGTACAGGGGGCAGACGGCGGCTACACCTTC. This chain joins TRBV6-5 and TRBJ1-2; 9 bases align to TRBD1. With V trimmed by 8 bases and J by 8 bases, 12 bases remained unmatched. The CDR3 contains 14 residues. Germline V gives CDR1 MNHEY, CDR2 SVGAGI.

The chain carries TRBV5-4 and TRBJ2-5; 14 bases align to TRBD2. V lost 5 bases and J lost 1; bases outside the gene matches: 13. Germline V gene sequence: CDR1 SGHNT, CDR2 YYREEE (reference sequence). CDR3 length: 19 residues. Here the CDR3 reads CASSSDWTSGRPSQETQYF. The CDR3 DNA reads as TGTGCCAGCAGTTCGGACTGGACTAGCGGGAGGCCCTCCCAAGAGACCCAGTACTTC.

V and J are TRBV5-1 and TRBJ2-2; possible D gene TRBD2, 5 bases. Germline V gene data show CDR1 as SGHRS and CDR2 as YFSETQ. V was clipped by 0 bases and J by 3 bases, with 6 bases between them. The CDR3 contains 14 residues. The CDR3 coding sequence is TGCGCCAGCAGCTTGGCCGGGGACACCGGGGAGCTGTTTTTT. It encodes CASSLAGDTGELFF.

The chain links TRBV7-3 to TRBJ2-1; 8 nucleotides line up with TRBD2. Germline V gene lookup returns CDR1 SGHTA and CDR2 FQGTGA. This CDR3 has 17 residues. V was pared by 2 bases and J by 2 bases, with 8 bases of the junction left unmatched. CDR3 DNA: TGTGCCAGCAGCTTAGAGGGCGGGAGGAAAACCTACAATGAGCAGTTCTTC. Translated, it gives CASSLEGGRKTYNEQFF.

This chain connects TRBV20-1 to TRBJ2-7; 8 bases are shared with TRBD2. The germline V gene has CDR1 DFQATT and CDR2 SNEGSKA (reference sequence). The V and J ends lost 4 bases and 12 bases, in that order; junction bases with no gene match: 8. The CDR3 extends over 11 amino acids. The CDR3 region has the DNA TGCAGTGCTACTCCTAGCGGGTGGTTGTACTTC. Translated, it gives CSATPSGWLYF.

The rearrangement links TRBV19 to TRBJ1-2; tentative D call: TRBD1 (5 bases). The CDR3 consists of 15 residues. V was trimmed by 3 bases and J by 1 base, leaving 12 bases between them. Germline CDR1 LNHDA, CDR2 SQIVND (reference sequence). The CDR3 loop is CASSIWGAHNYGYTF. As DNA, the CDR3 is TGTGCCAGTAGTATTTGGGGCGCCCATAACTATGGCTACACCTTC.

The chain combines TRBV30 with TRBJ2-1, with no clear D. Looked up from germline, CDR1 is GTSNPN and CDR2 is SVGIG (reference sequence). V dropped 1 base and J dropped 1 base, with 2 bases sitting between them. The CDR3 length is 12 residues. The CDR3 sequence is CAWSASYNEQFF. In DNA, the CDR3 is TGTGCCTGGAGTGCTTCCTACAATGAGCAGTTCTTC.

The chain joins TRBV4-3 to TRBJ2-3; 9 positions match TRBD2. The CDR3 length is 17 residues. J was trimmed by 4 bases and V by 0 bases; bases with no gene match: 8. Germline CDR1 LGHNA, CDR2 YSLEER. The DNA of the CDR3 is TGCGCCAGCAGCCAAGAATGGGGGACTAGCTTAGCAGATACGCAGTATTTT. It is translated as CASSQEWGTSLADTQYF.

This clone was counted once. This chain links TRBV9 with TRBJ2-3; 7 bases agree with TRBD2. The ends lost 3 bases at V and 0 bases at J; junction bases unmatched: 7. The CDR3 has 16 residues. Germline V gene sequence: CDR1 SGDLS, CDR2 YYNGEE. CDR3 sequence: CASSDSSGHSTDTQYF. As DNA, the CDR3 is TGTGCCAGCAGCGACTCTAGCGGCCATAGCACAGATACGCAGTATTTT. Complete variable domain (other parts from reference TRBV9 and TRBJ2-3): DSGVTQTPKHLITATGQRVTLRCSPRSGDLSVYWYQQSLDQGLQFLIQYYNGEERAKGNILERFSAQQFPDLHSELNLSSLELGDSALYFCASSDSSGHSTDTQYFGPGTRLTVL.

Turning to this clone: Within the sample, other DNA sequences also encode this same CDR3. This chain joins TRBV7-3 and TRBJ2-2; D not certain. CDR3 length equals 14 residues. V lost 7 bases, J lost 5 bases, and 14 bases lay in between. Germline V gives CDR1 SGHTA, CDR2 FQGTGA. In DNA, the CDR3 is TGTGCCAGCAAAGAGTCATCGGGTACCGGGGAGCTGTTTTTT. Translated, it gives CASKESSGTGELFF.

The rearrangement links TRBV11-2 to TRBJ1-1; D remains unclear. The CDR3 has 13 amino acids. CDR1 is SGHAT, CDR2 FQNNGV, per germline. Trimming shortened V by 5 bases and J by 1 base, and 8 bases separated the two germline ends. DNA of the CDR3: TGTGCCAGCAGCCGAGGGCGGAACACTGAAGCTTTCTTT. This encodes CASSRGRNTEAFF.

V usage is TRBV2 and J usage is TRBJ2-2, with TRBD1 matching 7 bases. V was clipped by 6 bases and J by 1 base; unmatched bases: 2. The CDR3 has 14 amino acids. The germline gives CDR1 SNHLY, CDR2 FYNNEI. The CDR3 sequence: CASRNRGNTGELFF. The DNA for the CDR3 is TGTGCCAGCAGGAACAGGGGGAACACCGGGGAGCTGTTTTTT. The complete variable domain, with remaining parts taken from reference TRBV2 and TRBJ2-2, reads EPEVTQTPSHQVTQMGQEVILRCVPISNHLYFYWYRQILGQKVEFLVSFYNNEISEKSEIFDDQFSVERPDGSNFTLKIRSTKLEDSAMYFCASRNRGNTGELFFGEGSRLTVL.

The V gene is TRBV5-1, the J gene TRBJ2-1; 12 bases line up with TRBD2. Germline CDR1 is SGHRS and CDR2 is YFSETQ. Germline trimming cut 4 bases from V and 7 bases from J; bases unmatched to any gene: 12. This CDR3 comprises 17 residues. The CDR3 nucleotides are TGCGCCAGCAGCCAAGGGCCTAGCGGGAGGGCCGGTAATGAGCAGTTCTTC. It yields the protein CASSQGPSGRAGNEQFF.

The chain employs TRBV4-3 and TRBJ2-2, with 8 bases that match TRBD2. J lost 8 bases, V lost 0 bases, and 8 bases had no gene match. The V gene's germline CDR1 is LGHNA and CDR2 YSLEER. The CDR3 has 16 residues. The CDR3 bases are TGCGCCAGCAGCCAAGACGGAAGCGGGAGAAGAGGGGAGCTGTTTTTT. Translation gives CASSQDGSGRRGELFF.

This rearrangement joins TRBV28 to TRBJ1-2, with a possible D match to TRBD1 (5 bases). The CDR3 runs to 12 residues. Germline lookup yields CDR1 MDHEN and CDR2 SYDVKM. V was cut by 10 bases and J by 5 bases, with 14 bases left in between. CDR3 coding DNA: TGTGCCACCGGGGGGGATCAGTATGGCTACACCTTC. It encodes CATGGDQYGYTF.

The chain uses TRBV7-2 and TRBJ2-2, with 7 positions matching TRBD2. The germline CDR1 and CDR2 sequences are SGHTA and FQGNSA. The junction had 12 bases not matched to a gene; V was cut back by 5 bases and J by 6 bases. This CDR3 has 16 residues. CDR3 sequence: CASSQTGGLRAGELFF. CDR3 sequence (DNA): TGTGCCAGCAGCCAAACGGGGGGTTTGAGGGCCGGGGAGCTGTTTTTT.

The V call is TRBV28, the J call TRBJ1-2; 11 bases agree with TRBD1. Germline V gives CDR1 MDHEN, CDR2 SYDVKM. Trimming took 4 bases from V and 4 from J; bases not matched to a gene: 8. This CDR3 comprises 16 residues. CDR3 DNA sequence: TGTGCCAGCAGTTCCTTTGGACAGGGGGCGGGCTATGGCTACACCTTC. Encoded protein: CASSSFGQGAGYGYTF.

The chain recombines TRBV28 with TRBJ1-5, with TRBD1 matching over 9 bases. Germline V gene sequence: CDR1 MDHEN, CDR2 SYDVKM. The CDR3 extends over 15 amino acids. V gave up 5 bases and J gave up 4 bases; unmatched junction bases: 6. CDR3 in DNA: TGTGCCAGCAGTCCCCCGGGACAGGGAAATCAGCCCCAGCATTTT. Encoded protein: CASSPPGQGNQPQHF.

The chain has TRBV7-2 and TRBJ2-1; D is unresolved. CDR3 length: 15 amino acids. V was shortened by 0 bases and J by 0 bases, with 6 bases between the two germline ends. Germline V CDR1 and CDR2: SGHTA, FQGNSA. CDR3 loop: CASSLAELSYNEQFF. The CDR3 DNA reads as TGTGCCAGCAGCTTAGCGGAGCTCTCCTACAATGAGCAGTTCTTC.